These 28 T cell receptor beta chains originate from one sample sequenced in a study of blood T cell repertoires in COVID-19. The method was immunoSEQ multiplex PCR; TCRdb's version includes in-frame clones alone and lacks a portion of them. The sample shows a few hundred thousand clones, 80% to 95% of them seen only once. The source material was PBMCs or T cells enriched from blood (not recorded which). The receptors were sampled from a man between 18 and 29 years old who had recovered from COVID-19.

The V call is TRBV3-1 (or the pseudogene TRBV3-2), the J call TRBJ1-6; a weak D match, TRBD1 (6 bases). This CDR3 spans 15 amino acids. CDR1 LGHDT and CDR2 YNNKEL come from the germline V gene (reference sequence). V lost 4 bases and J lost 7, with 14 bases in between. The CDR3 loop reads CASSPPGTLNSPLHF. The CDR3 bases are TGTGCCAGCAGCCCACCCGGGACACTAAATTCACCCCTCCACTTT.

This sequence joins TRBV27 and TRBJ2-3; 7 nucleotides line up with TRBD2. This CDR3 spans 16 amino acids. The trim removed 3 bases at V and 0 bases at J, leaving 6 bases unmatched. Germline CDR1 MNHEY, CDR2 SMNVEV (reference sequence). The CDR3 DNA reads TGTGCCAGCAGTTTTATGCGGGGGACTAGCACAGATACGCAGTATTTT. Translated, it gives CASSFMRGTSTDTQYF.

This clone was detected only once. This chain links TRBV5-6 with TRBJ2-5, with D uncertain. The germline V gene has CDR1 SGHDT and CDR2 YYEEEE. The CDR3 is 16 amino acids. Between the trimmed V and J ends, which lost 0 bases and 5 bases, there was a span of 17 bases. CDR3 nucleotide sequence: TGTGCCAGCAGCTTGGGGCCGGCGGCTCCTGGGGAGACCCAGTACTTC. It codes for CASSLGPAAPGETQYF.

The chain couples TRBV7-9 to TRBJ2-5; weak D call: TRBD2 (5 bases). The CDR3 runs to 14 residues. The V gene's germline CDR1 is SEHNR and CDR2 FQNEAQ (reference sequence). The V and J ends lost 1 base and 5 bases respectively, with 11 bases between them. In DNA, the CDR3 is TGTGCCAGCAGCTTAGTTGTCGGCGGGGAGACCCAGTACTTC. Its protein is CASSLVVGGETQYF.

The chain employs TRBV7-9 and TRBJ2-1; 7 nucleotides line up with TRBD2. This CDR3 region has 13 residues. Germline CDR1 SEHNR, CDR2 FQNEAQ (reference sequence). Trimming at V came to 0 bases and at J to 9 bases, leaving 2 bases not matched to a gene. Written as DNA, the CDR3 is TGTGCCAGCAGCTTAGCGGGAGGGGTTGAGCAGTTCTTC. Its translation: CASSLAGGVEQFF.

The V gene is TRBV30, the J gene TRBJ2-3, with D perhaps matching TRBD2 (5 bases). V was shortened by 8 bases and J by 0 bases, with 9 bases between the two germline ends. Germline CDR1 and CDR2: GTSNPN and SVGIG (reference sequence). There are 12 residues in the CDR3. This CDR3 is CAGSGSTDTQYF. The CDR3 bases are TGTGCCGGTTCGGGGAGCACAGATACGCAGTATTTT.

The V call is TRBV5-6, the J call TRBJ2-7; 10 bases are shared with TRBD2. Germline V CDR1 and CDR2: SGHDT, YYEEEE. The CDR3 runs to 16 residues. After removal of 4 bases from V and 0 bases from J, the junction contained 7 bases not matched to a gene. The CDR3 region has the DNA TGTGCCAGCAGCCCTCAAGCGGGGGGGAGCTCCTACGAGCAGTACTTC. It codes for CASSPQAGGSSYEQYF.

The chain recombines TRBV7-6 with TRBJ2-2; TRBD2 agrees at 14 bases. Per the germline V gene, CDR1 is SGHVS and CDR2 is FNYEAQ. CDR3 length equals 17 residues. Trimming at V came to 6 bases and at J to 6 bases, leaving 9 bases not matched to a gene. The CDR3 DNA is TGTGCCAGCAGAACCGGGACTAGCGGGAGAGGGGCCGGGGAGCTGTTTTTT. Translated: CASRTGTSGRGAGELFF. The whole variable domain, remainder taken from reference TRBV7-6 and TRBJ2-2, is GAGVSQSPRYKVTKRGQDVALRCDPISGHVSLYWYRQALGQGPEFLTYFNYEAQQDKSGLPNDRFSAERPEGSISTLTIQRTEQRDSAMYRCASRTGTSGRGAGELFFGEGSRLTVL.

The chain joins TRBV30 to TRBJ2-7; TRBD1 matches at 11 bases. Germline trimming cut 5 bases from V and 3 bases from J; bases unmatched to any gene: 6. The germline CDR1 and CDR2 sequences are GTSNPN and SVGIG (reference sequence). The CDR3 consists of 14 residues. The CDR3 loop reads CAWGAGTGGYEQYF. The CDR3 DNA sequence: TGTGCCTGGGGAGCCGGGACAGGGGGCTACGAGCAGTACTTC.

V usage is TRBV7-8 and J usage is TRBJ2-2; no clear D gene. With 0 bases removed from V and 6 bases from J, the gap between germline ends came to 5 bases. Germline-derived CDR1 and CDR2 are SGHVS and FQNEAQ. This CDR3 comprises 13 residues. CDR3 residues: CASSLASSGELFF. The CDR3 bases are TGTGCCAGCAGCTTAGCCTCCTCCGGGGAGCTGTTTTTT.

The chain combines TRBV6-4 with TRBJ2-2, with D possibly being TRBD2 (5 bases). V gave up 1 base and J gave up 4 bases, with 10 bases separating them. Per the germline V gene, CDR1 is MRHNA and CDR2 is SNTAGT. The CDR3 sequence is 15 residues long. In DNA, the CDR3 is TGTGCCAGCAGTGACTGGGCGGGCGTCACCGGGGAGCTGTTTTTT. Residues: CASSDWAGVTGELFF.

The rearrangement links TRBV12-3 or TRBV12-4 to TRBJ1-2; TRBD1 agrees at 10 bases. CDR3 size: 13 residues. With V trimmed by 7 bases and J by 5 bases, 4 bases remained unmatched. CDR3 loop: CASTWTGGYGYTF. DNA of the CDR3: TGTGCCAGCACCTGGACAGGGGGGTATGGCTACACCTTC.

Concerning this clone itself: An end of the junction differs from the germline gene, which may be a read error. V is TRBV28 and J is TRBJ1-2; 12 bases map to TRBD1. CDR1 is MDHEN and CDR2 is SYDVKM in the germline V gene. The CDR3 length is 13 residues. CDR3 nucleotides: TGCGTTACCGGGACAGGGGGCCACTATGGCTACACCTTC. It translates to CVTGTGGHYGYTF.

V is TRBV29-1 and J is TRBJ1-4; 9 nucleotides line up with TRBD1. The CDR3 covers 13 residues. Germline values: CDR1 SQVTM, CDR2 ANQGSEA. V lost 7 bases to trimming and J lost 7 bases; unmatched junction nucleotides: 7. The CDR3 DNA sequence: TGCAGCGCCCTGACAGGGGGGTTTGAAAAACTGTTTTTT. Residues: CSALTGGFEKLFF. The complete variable domain, with remaining parts taken from reference TRBV29-1 and TRBJ1-4, reads SAVISQKPSRDICQRGTSLTIQCQVDSQVTMMFWYRQQPGQSLTLIATANQGSEATYESGFVIDKFPISRPNLTFSTLTVSNMSPEDSSIYLCSALTGGFEKLFFGSGTQLSVL.

The chain links TRBV5-6 to TRBJ1-1; 9 bases match TRBD1. Germline CDR1 is SGHDT and CDR2 is YYEEEE. The V segment lost 7 bases and the J segment 6 bases; nucleotides outside the gene matches: 10. CDR3 length equals 14 residues. The CDR3: CASGTGGGVSEAFF. In DNA form, the CDR3 reads TGTGCCAGCGGCACAGGGGGCGGAGTGTCTGAAGCTTTCTTT.

This rearrangement joins TRBV5-1 to TRBJ1-6, with D unresolved. Germline lookup yields CDR1 SGHRS and CDR2 YFSETQ. Trimming took 1 base from V and 4 from J, leaving 12 bases between them. CDR3 size: 16 residues. CDR3 coding DNA: TGCGCCAGCAGCTTGAGAGTGGGAGATTATAATTCACCCCTCCACTTT. Amino acids: CASSLRVGDYNSPLHF.

V and J are TRBV10-1 and TRBJ1-6; TRBD1 matches 8 bases. CDR1 and CDR2 from the germline V gene are WNHNN and SYGVQD (reference sequence). V lost 6 bases to trimming and J lost 4 bases; unmatched junction nucleotides: 5. CDR3 length: 15 residues. The CDR3: CASRTGGLYNSPLHF. CDR3 bases: TGCGCCAGCAGAACAGGGGGGCTGTATAATTCACCCCTCCACTTT.

The genes are TRBV20-1 and TRBJ1-5, with a weak D call TRBD1 (5 bases). CDR3 length: 13 residues. Germline CDR1 and CDR2: DFQATT and SNEGSKA (reference sequence). The germline V and J ends were trimmed by 3 bases and 5 bases, with 11 bases remaining between them. For the CDR3, the DNA is TGCAGTGCTAGTCCGACAGTTCATCAGCCCCAGCATTTT. This codes for CSASPTVHQPQHF.

The genes are TRBV7-9 and TRBJ1-1; TRBD1 agrees at 10 bases. The CDR3 extends over 13 amino acids. CDR1 and CDR2 (germline): SEHNR, FQNEAQ (reference sequence). V dropped 3 bases and J dropped 11; count of bases not matched to a gene: 6. This CDR3 is CASSLGTGVGAFF. DNA of the CDR3: TGTGCCAGCAGCTTGGGGACAGGGGTAGGGGCTTTCTTT.

The genes are TRBV28 and TRBJ1-5, with a tentative D call TRBD1 (5 bases). The CDR3 sequence is 15 residues long. Looked up from germline, CDR1 is MDHEN and CDR2 is SYDVKM. Trimming took 7 bases from V and 4 from J, leaving 17 bases between them. CDR3 sequence: CASNIGGGENQPQHF. In nucleotides, the CDR3 is TGTGCCAGCAATATAGGCGGAGGGGAGAATCAGCCCCAGCATTTT. The full variable domain, in which reference TRBV28 and TRBJ1-5 provide the parts outside the CDR3, is DVKVTQSSRYLVKRTGEKVFLECVQDMDHENMFWYRQDPGLGLRLIYFSYDVKMKEKGDIPEGYSVSREKKERFSLILESASTNQTSMYLCASNIGGGENQPQHFGDGTRLSIL.

This clone was seen a single time. The V call is TRBV18, the J call TRBJ1-4; TRBD1 matches 7 bases. The CDR3 has 16 amino acids. Per the germline V gene, CDR1 is KGHSH and CDR2 is LQKENI. The trim removed 1 base at V and 7 bases at J, leaving 9 bases unmatched. This chain's CDR3 is CASSPLSEGAGEKLFF. The CDR3 DNA reads as TGTGCCAGCTCACCACTGTCGGAGGGGGCGGGTGAAAAACTGTTTTTT.

Only a few counts were recorded for this clone. The chain combines TRBV3-1 (or the pseudogene TRBV3-2) with TRBJ1-1; possible D gene TRBD1, 6 bases. The V gene lost 1 base and the J gene lost 6 bases, with 15 bases spanning the gap. The CDR3 loop spans 15 amino acids. Germline-derived CDR1 and CDR2 are LGHDT and YNNKEL (reference sequence). The CDR3 protein is CASSQVRAGAAEAFF. Here the CDR3 DNA reads TGTGCCAGCAGCCAAGTTAGGGCAGGGGCAGCTGAAGCTTTCTTT.

This chain links TRBV11-2 with TRBJ2-7, with D unresolved. Trimming took 8 bases from V and 3 from J, leaving 14 bases between them. The CDR3 sequence is 13 residues long. CDR1 is SGHAT and CDR2 is FQNNGV in the germline V gene. In nucleotides, the CDR3 is TGTGCCAGCTCTCAGGCAGTAGTCTACGAGCAGTACTTC. It specifies CASSQAVVYEQYF.

This clone was recorded once. Other DNA sequences from this sample encode an identical CDR3 as well. Here the CDR3 reads CASSPGQPYGYTF. In nucleotides, the CDR3 is TGTGCCAGTAGCCCGGGACAGCCTTATGGCTACACCTTC. The chain combines TRBV19 with TRBJ1-2; the match to TRBD1 covers 7 bases. The V gene's germline CDR1 is LNHDA and CDR2 SQIVND (reference sequence). V shed 6 bases, J shed 5 bases, and the junction held 6 bases outside the gene matches. There are 13 residues in the CDR3.

The chain has TRBV4-2 and TRBJ2-1; 11 bases fit TRBD2. This CDR3 is built from 16 residues. In germline, CDR1 is LGHNA, CDR2 YNFKEQ. The V gene end was trimmed by 0 bases and the J gene end by 3 bases; junction bases not matched to a gene: 1. In nucleotides, the CDR3 is TGTGCCAGCAGCCAAGACGGGACTAGCGGCTACAATGAGCAGTTCTTC. As protein: CASSQDGTSGYNEQFF.

The genes are TRBV5-1 and TRBJ2-2, with 7 bases matching TRBD2. This CDR3 region has 16 residues. The V and J ends lost 0 bases and 0 bases, in that order; junction bases with no gene match: 2. CDR1 is SGHRS, CDR2 YFSETQ, per germline. The CDR3 region is CASSLAGLPNTGELFF. The DNA of the CDR3 is TGCGCCAGCAGCTTGGCGGGACTACCGAACACCGGGGAGCTGTTTTTT.

The chain has TRBV6-1 and TRBJ2-1; D is perhaps TRBD2 (5 bases). In germline, CDR1 is MNHNS, CDR2 SASEGT. This CDR3 region has 14 residues. V shed 1 base and J shed 9 bases, with 13 bases lying between them. The CDR3 coding sequence is TGTGCCAGCAGTGAAGGGCGGCGGGTCAGTGAGCAGTTCTTC. Amino acid sequence: CASSEGRRVSEQFF.

The rearrangement joins TRBV27 to TRBJ1-3, with unresolved D. This CDR3 is built from 14 residues. CDR1 is MNHEY, CDR2 SMNVEV, per germline (reference sequence). Trimming stripped 0 bases from V and 4 bases from J, with 7 bases between. The CDR3: CASSLSHLGNTIYF. The CDR3 region has the DNA TGTGCCAGCAGTTTATCGCACTTGGGAAACACCATATATTTT.